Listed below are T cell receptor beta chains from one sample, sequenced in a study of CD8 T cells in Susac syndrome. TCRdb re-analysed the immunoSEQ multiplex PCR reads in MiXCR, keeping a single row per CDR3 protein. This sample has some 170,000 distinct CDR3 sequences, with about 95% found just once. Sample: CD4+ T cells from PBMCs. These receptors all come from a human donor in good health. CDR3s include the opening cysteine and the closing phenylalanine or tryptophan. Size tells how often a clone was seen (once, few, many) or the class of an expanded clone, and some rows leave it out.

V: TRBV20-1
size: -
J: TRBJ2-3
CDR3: CSASLDAREVTDTQYF

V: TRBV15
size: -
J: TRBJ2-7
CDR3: CATSRELRYEQYF

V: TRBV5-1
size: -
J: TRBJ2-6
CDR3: CASSPPSSGANVLTF

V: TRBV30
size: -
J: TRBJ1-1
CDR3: CAWSSYRDIGFF

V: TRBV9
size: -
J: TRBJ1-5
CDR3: CASSVGGEGMLQHF

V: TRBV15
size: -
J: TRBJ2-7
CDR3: CATSSTGQGIINEQYF

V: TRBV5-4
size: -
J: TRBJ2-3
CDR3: CASSLVQPTDPQYF

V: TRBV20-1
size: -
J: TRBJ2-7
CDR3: CSTSAYEQYF

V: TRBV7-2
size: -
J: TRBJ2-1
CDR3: CASSQGLAGGGEQFF

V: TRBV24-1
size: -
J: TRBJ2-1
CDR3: CATSDQDNEQFF

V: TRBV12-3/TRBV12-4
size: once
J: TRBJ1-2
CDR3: CASSLARELNYGYTF

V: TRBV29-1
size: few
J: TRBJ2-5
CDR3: CSALEWGTEYQETQYF

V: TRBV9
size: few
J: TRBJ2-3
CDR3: CASSWTATDTQYF

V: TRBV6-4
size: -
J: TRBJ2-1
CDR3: CASSIELASHEQFF

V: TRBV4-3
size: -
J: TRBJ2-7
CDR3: CASSQALVGGDYEQYF

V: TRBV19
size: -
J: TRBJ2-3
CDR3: CASGDLAGGSDTQYF

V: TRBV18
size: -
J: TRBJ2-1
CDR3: CASSPTSQSYNEQFF

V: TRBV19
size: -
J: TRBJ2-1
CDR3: CASSPPGTVYNEQFF

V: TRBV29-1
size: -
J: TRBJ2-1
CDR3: CSVDARTSGRALHEQFF

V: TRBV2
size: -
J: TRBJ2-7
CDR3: CASSEVEGGEQYF

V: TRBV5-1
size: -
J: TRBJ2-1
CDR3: CASSFRFASGIYNEQFF

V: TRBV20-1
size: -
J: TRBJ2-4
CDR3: CSARDRGLQYF

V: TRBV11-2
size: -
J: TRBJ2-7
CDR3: CASSLSRSSGSYEQYF

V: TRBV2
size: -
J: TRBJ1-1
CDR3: CASSADVTEAFF

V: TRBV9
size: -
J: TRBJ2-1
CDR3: CASSGVAGSGEQFF

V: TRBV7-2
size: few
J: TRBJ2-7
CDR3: CASSPGLAVTYEQYF

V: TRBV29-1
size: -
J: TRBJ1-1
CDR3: CSVDDSSRRNTEAFF

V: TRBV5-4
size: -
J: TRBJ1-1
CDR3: CASSLEGGTEAFF

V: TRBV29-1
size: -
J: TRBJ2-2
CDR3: CSVDSSNTGELFF

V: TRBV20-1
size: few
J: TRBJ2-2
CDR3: CSASGTGELFF

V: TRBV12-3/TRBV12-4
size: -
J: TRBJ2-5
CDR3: CASSSYSDTLGETQYF

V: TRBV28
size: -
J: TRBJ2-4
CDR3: CASSLLSWDSKNIQYF